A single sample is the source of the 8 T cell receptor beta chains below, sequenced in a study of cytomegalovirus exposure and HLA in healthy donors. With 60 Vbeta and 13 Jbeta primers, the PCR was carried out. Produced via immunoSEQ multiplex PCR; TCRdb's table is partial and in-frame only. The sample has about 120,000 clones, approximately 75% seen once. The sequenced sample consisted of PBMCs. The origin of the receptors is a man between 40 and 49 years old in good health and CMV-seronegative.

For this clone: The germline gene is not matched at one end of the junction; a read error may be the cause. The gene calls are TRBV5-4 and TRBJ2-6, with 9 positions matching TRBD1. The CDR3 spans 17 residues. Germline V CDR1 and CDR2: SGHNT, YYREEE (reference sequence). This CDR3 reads CASSLNRGLGGANGLTF. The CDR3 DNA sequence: TGTGCCAGCAGCCTGAACAGGGGGCTTGGTGGGGCCAACGGCCTGACTTTC.

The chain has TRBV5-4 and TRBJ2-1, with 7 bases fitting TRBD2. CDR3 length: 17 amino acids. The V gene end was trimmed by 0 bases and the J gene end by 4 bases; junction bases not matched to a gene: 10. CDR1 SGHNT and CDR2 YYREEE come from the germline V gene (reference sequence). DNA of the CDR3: TGTGCCAGCAGCTTGGCCACGAATCCAGCGGGGTACAATGAGCAGTTCTTC. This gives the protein CASSLATNPAGYNEQFF.

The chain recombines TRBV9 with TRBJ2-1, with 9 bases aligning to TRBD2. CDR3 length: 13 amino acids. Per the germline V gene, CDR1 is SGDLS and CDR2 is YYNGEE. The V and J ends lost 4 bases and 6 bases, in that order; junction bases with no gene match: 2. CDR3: CASSQGLANEQFF. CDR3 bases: TGTGCCAGCAGCCAGGGACTAGCCAATGAGCAGTTCTTC.

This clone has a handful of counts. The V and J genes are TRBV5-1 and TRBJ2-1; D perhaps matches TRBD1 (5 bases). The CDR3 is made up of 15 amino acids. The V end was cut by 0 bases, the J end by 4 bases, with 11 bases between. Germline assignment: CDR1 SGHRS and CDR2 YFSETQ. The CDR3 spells CASSLAPGIYNEQFF. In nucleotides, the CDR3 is TGCGCCAGCAGCTTGGCACCAGGGATTTACAATGAGCAGTTCTTC.

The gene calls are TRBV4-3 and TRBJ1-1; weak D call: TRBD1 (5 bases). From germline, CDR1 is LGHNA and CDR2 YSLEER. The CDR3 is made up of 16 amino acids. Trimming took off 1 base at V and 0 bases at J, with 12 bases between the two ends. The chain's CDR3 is CASSQGVPTVNTEAFF. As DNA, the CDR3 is TGCGCCAGCAGCCAAGGGGTACCGACAGTGAACACTGAAGCTTTCTTT.

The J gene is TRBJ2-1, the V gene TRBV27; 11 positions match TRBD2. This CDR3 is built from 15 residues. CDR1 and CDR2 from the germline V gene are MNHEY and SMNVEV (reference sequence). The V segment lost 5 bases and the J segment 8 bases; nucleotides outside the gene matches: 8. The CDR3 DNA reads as TGTGCCAGCAGTAATTCGGGACTAGCGGCCCATGAGCAGTTCTTC. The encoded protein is CASSNSGLAAHEQFF.

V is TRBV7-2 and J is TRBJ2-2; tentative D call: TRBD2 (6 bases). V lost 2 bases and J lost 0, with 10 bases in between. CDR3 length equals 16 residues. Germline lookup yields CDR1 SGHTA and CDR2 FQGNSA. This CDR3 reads CASSLPGGTNTGELFF. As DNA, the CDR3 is TGTGCCAGCAGCTTACCGGGCGGGACGAACACCGGGGAGCTGTTTTTT. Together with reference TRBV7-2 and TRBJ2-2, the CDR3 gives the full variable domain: GAGVSQSPSNKVTEKGKDVELRCDPISGHTALYWYRQSLGQGLEFLIYFQGNSAPDKSGLPSDRFSAERTGGSVSTLTIQRTQQEDSAVYLCASSLPGGTNTGELFFGEGSRLTVL.

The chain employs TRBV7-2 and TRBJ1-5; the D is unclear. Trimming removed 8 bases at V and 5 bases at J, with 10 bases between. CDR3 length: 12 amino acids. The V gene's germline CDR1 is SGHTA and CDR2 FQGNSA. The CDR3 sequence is CASSVPYQPQHF. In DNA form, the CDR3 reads TGTGCCAGCTCGGTACCCTATCAGCCCCAGCATTTT.